This TCR beta chain was recorded in a study of cytomegalovirus exposure and HLA in healthy donors (TCRdb year 2017). Study-wide context: An earlier analysis of several hundred of the donors reported more than 250 Gb of sequence data and some 100 million unique TCR beta sequences from about 200 million T cells. An early release covering roughly 600 HLA-typed donors comprised approximately 300 gigabases of sequencing data and tens of millions of unique TCR sequences. The genetic ancestry cluster associated with self-reported Caucasian donors included 81% of the roughly 390 genotyped donors. The aim of the study was to test whether cataloging public T cell receptors could identify signatures of past pathogen exposure. The study used immunosequencing to profile the T cell repertoires of 600 to 850 subjects and linked those repertoires to cytomegalovirus serostatus. A separate validation cohort of about 110 different subjects was used in addition to the roughly 640-subject first cohort. High-throughput TCR immunosequencing, statistical association of individual TCRs with disease status, and machine learning were combined to predict cytomegalovirus infection status. To study patterns of TCR occurrence, a later analysis re-analyzed previously published TCR beta repertoires from 700 or so donors and added high-resolution HLA genotyping. Rather than drawing on any new phenotypic data, the later analysis identified candidate immune exposures from TCR beta sequences and the way those sequences occurred across donors. An earlier analysis of approximately 630 of the donors applied high-throughput TCR beta sequencing to assess whether each TCR beta V gene segment acted as functional or pseudogenic. Donor age, sex, ethnicity and CMV serostatus were compiled alongside the repertoire data. A later genetic analysis took genome-wide SNP genotypes for about 55% of the 666 donors and used that subset as a discovery cohort. All discovery cohort repertoires had been generated on a single sequencing platform. HLA typing included class I and class II loci at four-digit resolution. The number of donors typed differed by locus, with about 629-630 for A, B, C, DRB1 and DQB1, over 500 for DQA1, about 610 for DPA1, and some 440 for DPB1. Roughly 5 DR-DQ haplotypes were handled as single units for association and clustering, since linkage in the cohort was strong. Among 350 to 400 genotyped donors of the cohort, an average of about 240,000 unique TCR beta nucleotide sequences were sequenced per donor, roughly 20% of them non-productive.

Per the germline V gene (reference sequence), LNHDA is the CDR1 and SQIVND is the CDR2. Germline trimming amounts to 4 bases on V and 4 bases on J, with 5 as the count of junction bases outside the gene matches. Its CDR3 holds 15 amino acids, cysteine through phenylalanine. Only CDR3 DNA is held: 45 bases, read in frame from base 1. What the work shows at the level of the full study, not this receptor alone: A later analysis found that HLA-associated TCR beta chains were more clonally expanded and had lower generation probabilities than equally common non-associated chains. The earlier analysis of some 560 of the donors excluded 15 to 20 rarely observed V segments, including chromosome 9 orphons, because counts were too low. When HLA alleles, especially DR and DQ, strongly co-occurred, attributing TCR associations to individual alleles was difficult. In an earlier analysis of several hundred of the donors, most TCR beta V segments were observed in productive rearrangements about 87% or about 30% of the time, broadly matching IMGT annotations. A group of highly shared sequence variants was considered likely to be a technical artifact of the sequencing pipeline. In a later analysis, the rate of TCR association differed among HLA loci, with DRB1 alleles having the most associated TCRs and HLA-C alleles having the fewest. In this cohort, only TCR beta chains were sequenced, and detectable features were limited by the absence of alpha or paired-chain data. According to a later analysis, most CMV-associated TCR beta chains appeared to be HLA-restricted, and the HLA associations seemed to be driven largely by CMV exposure. In a later genetic analysis, fewer N-insertions in productive TCRs were reported among donors in an Asian-associated ancestry cluster than the approximately 630-donor mean. For the cohort, immune exposure information was limited to CMV serostatus. Because some donors lacked HLA typing at each locus, the association tests relied only on the typed subset. A further reported finding was that TCR beta sequences accurately predicted the HLA-A and HLA-B alleles for most subjects in the first cohort. Sequencing depth was assumed to be roughly uniform across donors in the presence/absence analyses, though that assumption may not hold. Across donors, most TCR sequences were observed very rarely, whereas some public TCRs were present in many individuals. The 87-base-pair reads could not distinguish some IMGT-functional V segments, including TRBV6-2 and TRBV6-3, so those segments were excluded. The classifier was reported to diagnose cytomegalovirus status with high specificity and sensitivity in both the original and validation cohorts. The study gave a list of 150 to 200 TCR beta chains associated with cytomegalovirus. Correlated functional status among segregating V segments might be attributable to linkage disequilibrium, but an unknown experimental factor could not be ruled out. A later analysis reported that several top co-occurrence clusters appeared linked to parvovirus B19, influenza, CMV and Epstein-Barr virus. In a later genetic analysis, a missense DCLRE1C variant was associated with V-gene and J-gene trimming of TCR beta chains, and the association was replicated in an independent cohort. A later analysis associated 15,000 or so TCR beta sequences with specific HLA alleles at a false discovery rate of 0.05. A few of the identified cytomegalovirus-associated TCR beta chains were confirmed in vitro to be specific for cytomegalovirus antigens. It was suggested by the authors that the approach could potentially be generalized to other disease states and immunological phenotypes.

The library was made by the immunoSEQ multiplex PCR assay. For the multiplex PCR, a mixture combining 60 forward primers for TCR Vbeta segments and 13 reverse primers for TCR Jbeta segments was used. A multiplex PCR assay on genomic DNA amplified the CDR3 region of rearranged TCR beta genes. On the Illumina HiSeq System, the amplified TCR beta libraries were sequenced as 87-base-pair reads. In the source study's methods: Across the 700 or so repertoires, a later analysis counted some 81 million unique TCR beta chains, 9.5 million to 12 million of which were shared by at least two donors. Raw reads were error-corrected and collapsed into unique sequences with a nearest-neighbor algorithm that merged closely related sequences to remove PCR and sequencing errors. Alignment of CDR3 sequences to IMGT reference sequences was used to assign V, D and J gene segments. For a sequence to be retained, a match of at least six nucleotides was required to both a V gene segment and a J gene segment. Rearrangements were classified as productive when the CDR3 lacked stop codons and remained in frame with V and J, and all other rearrangements were classified as non-productive. Following IMGT convention, CDR3 was defined as the stretch from the second conserved V-encoded cysteine up to the conserved J-encoded phenylalanine. The earlier analysis of some 600 of the donors excluded sequences that lacked an unambiguous match to a single V gene segment. In an earlier analysis of 587 of the donors, V segments were called functional above 56.7% productive rearrangements and were called segregating when the between-donor standard deviation exceeded 5%. To diagnose cytomegalovirus status from the catalog of TCR beta chain sequences, a statistical classification framework was built. In a later analysis, V and J genes were assigned by comparing TCR nucleotide sequences against IMGT/GENE-DB human TR gene sequences. The TCRdist pipeline was used in a later analysis to assign CDR3 sequences and most-parsimonious VDJ recombination scenarios. In a later analysis, every TCR beta chain was defined by the combination of its CDR3 amino acid sequence and its V-gene family, and reads without a unique V-gene family were dropped. In a later analysis, 550 to 650 highly shared, low-generation-probability nucleotide sequences were removed to address suspected cross-contamination and a sequencing artifact. In a later analysis, a clonal expansion index for each public chain was calculated from normalized within-repertoire ranks of inferred template counts. In a later analysis, generation probabilities were computed using a VDJ recombination model fitted to out-of-frame rearrangements, and the results were checked against IGoR. In a later analysis, TCR-TCR, TCR-HLA and TCR-CMV co-occurrence was scored with hypergeometric tests, and a repertoire-size bias correction was applied to TCR pairs. In a later analysis, false discovery rates were estimated by permuting HLA or CMV assignments 20 times. In a later analysis, co-occurring TCRs were grouped using DBSCAN, and TCRdist sequence similarity was added for clustering within HLA-allele-positive subsets. For co-occurrence clustering, repertoires with fewer than 30,000 or more than 120,000 public chains were excluded, along with roughly five repertoires with anomalous nucleotide sharing. This immuneACCESS table, as held by TCRdb, lists in-frame sequences with V and J called but not all clones. Of the missing ones, under half trace to an unresolved V gene in checked studies; the others have no known cause. Clone size and V and J calls were adopted from that table, with D and trimming inferred from the DNA. Present in this sample are 60,000 to 85,000 clones, approximately 80% of which were seen just once. The ten biggest clones cover approximately 20% of the sample.

In its sample, this clone was seen a few times. The clone's antigen remains unknown. No much larger clone is present one base from it, and per-base qualities are unavailable. In total, 630 or so healthy bone marrow donors made up the cohort. Cohort members were all nominally healthy when sampled, although unrecorded immune exposures were likely present. The donor was CMV seropositive and belonged to the group of about 290 seropositive cohort members. A peripheral blood sample was collected from each donor, and TCR beta sequencing was performed on peripheral blood mononuclear cells. The Qiagen DNeasy Blood Extraction Kit was used to extract genomic DNA from the blood cell samples.

The sample was PBMCs. The chain is assembled from TRBV19 and TRBJ1-2, and 11 junction bases match TRBD1. The sequence was collected from a man in his 70s in good health and CMV-seropositive. The CDR3 reads CASSTAGTGGYGYTF. The DNA is as follows: TGTGCCAGTAGTACAGCCGGGACAGGGGGCTATGGCTACACCTTC.